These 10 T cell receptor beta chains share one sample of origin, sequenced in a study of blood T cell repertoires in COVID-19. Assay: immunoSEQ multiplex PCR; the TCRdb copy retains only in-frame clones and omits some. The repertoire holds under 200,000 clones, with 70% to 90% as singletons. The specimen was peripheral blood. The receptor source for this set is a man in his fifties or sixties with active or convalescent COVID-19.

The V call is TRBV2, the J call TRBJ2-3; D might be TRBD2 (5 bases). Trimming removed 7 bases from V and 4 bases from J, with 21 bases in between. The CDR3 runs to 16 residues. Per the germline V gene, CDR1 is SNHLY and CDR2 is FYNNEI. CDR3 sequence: CASNREPNASPDTQYF. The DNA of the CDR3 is TGTGCCAGCAACCGGGAACCGAACGCCTCCCCAGATACGCAGTATTTT.

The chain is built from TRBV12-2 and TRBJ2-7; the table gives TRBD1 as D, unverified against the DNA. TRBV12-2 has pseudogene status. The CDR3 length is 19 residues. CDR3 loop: CASRLARFWRTGVPYEQYF. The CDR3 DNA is TGTGCAAGTCGCTTAGCGAGGTTCTGGAGGACAGGGGTACCCTACGAGCAGTACTTC.

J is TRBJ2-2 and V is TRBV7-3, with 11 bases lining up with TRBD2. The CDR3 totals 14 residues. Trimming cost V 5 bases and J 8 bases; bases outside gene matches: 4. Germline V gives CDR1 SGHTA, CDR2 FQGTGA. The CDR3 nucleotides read TGTGCCAGCAGCCTAGCGGGGGGATCTGGGGAGCTGTTTTTT. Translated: CASSLAGGSGELFF.

CDR3 loop: CAWSAADTQYF. For the CDR3, the DNA is TGTGCCTGGAGTGCTGCGGATACGCAGTATTTT. The chain joins TRBV30 to TRBJ2-3; no clear D gene. The V end lost 1 base, the J end lost 6 bases, and 5 bases lay between the germline ends. The CDR3 is made up of 11 amino acids. CDR1 and CDR2 from the germline V gene are GTSNPN and SVGIG (reference sequence).

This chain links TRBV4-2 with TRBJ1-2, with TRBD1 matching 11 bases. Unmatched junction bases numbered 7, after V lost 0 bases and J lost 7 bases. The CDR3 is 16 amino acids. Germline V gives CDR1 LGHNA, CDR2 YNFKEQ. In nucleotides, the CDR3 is TGTGCCAGCAGCCAAGAAGGAGGACAGGGGGCGGGTGGCTACACCTTC. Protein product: CASSQEGGQGAGGYTF.

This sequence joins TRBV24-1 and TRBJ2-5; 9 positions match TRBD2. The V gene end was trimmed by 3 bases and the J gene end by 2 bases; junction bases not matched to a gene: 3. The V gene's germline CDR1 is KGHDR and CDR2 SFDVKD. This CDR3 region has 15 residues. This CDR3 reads CATSDNSGGQETQYF. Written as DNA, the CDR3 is TGTGCCACCAGTGATAATAGCGGGGGACAAGAGACCCAGTACTTC.

For the CDR3, the DNA is TGTGCCAGCAGATCAACGGGTGGCTACACCTTC. Translating gives CASRSTGGYTF. The V and J genes are TRBV28 and TRBJ1-2, with unresolved D. CDR3 length: 11 amino acids. V lost 6 bases, J lost 7 bases, and 9 bases lay in between. Germline values: CDR1 MDHEN, CDR2 SYDVKM.

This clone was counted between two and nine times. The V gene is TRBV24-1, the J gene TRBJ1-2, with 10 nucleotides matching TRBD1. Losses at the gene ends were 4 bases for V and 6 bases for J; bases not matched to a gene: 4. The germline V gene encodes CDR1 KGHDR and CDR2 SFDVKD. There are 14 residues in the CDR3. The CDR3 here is CATSDPGTGDGYTF. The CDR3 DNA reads TGTGCCACCAGTGACCCCGGGACAGGGGATGGCTACACCTTC.

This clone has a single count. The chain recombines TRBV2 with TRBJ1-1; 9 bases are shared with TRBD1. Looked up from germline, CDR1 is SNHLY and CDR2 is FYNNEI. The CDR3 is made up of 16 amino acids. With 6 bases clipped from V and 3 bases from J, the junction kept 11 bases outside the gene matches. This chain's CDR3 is CASSERDRVFDTEAFF. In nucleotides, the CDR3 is TGTGCCAGCAGCGAAAGGGACAGGGTATTTGACACTGAAGCTTTCTTT.

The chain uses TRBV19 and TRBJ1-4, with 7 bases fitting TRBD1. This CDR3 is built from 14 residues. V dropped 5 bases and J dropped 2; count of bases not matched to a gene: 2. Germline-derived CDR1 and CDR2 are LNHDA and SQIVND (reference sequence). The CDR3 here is CASSVTGTNEKLFF. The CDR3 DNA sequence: TGTGCCAGTAGTGTGACAGGGACTAATGAAAAACTGTTTTTT.